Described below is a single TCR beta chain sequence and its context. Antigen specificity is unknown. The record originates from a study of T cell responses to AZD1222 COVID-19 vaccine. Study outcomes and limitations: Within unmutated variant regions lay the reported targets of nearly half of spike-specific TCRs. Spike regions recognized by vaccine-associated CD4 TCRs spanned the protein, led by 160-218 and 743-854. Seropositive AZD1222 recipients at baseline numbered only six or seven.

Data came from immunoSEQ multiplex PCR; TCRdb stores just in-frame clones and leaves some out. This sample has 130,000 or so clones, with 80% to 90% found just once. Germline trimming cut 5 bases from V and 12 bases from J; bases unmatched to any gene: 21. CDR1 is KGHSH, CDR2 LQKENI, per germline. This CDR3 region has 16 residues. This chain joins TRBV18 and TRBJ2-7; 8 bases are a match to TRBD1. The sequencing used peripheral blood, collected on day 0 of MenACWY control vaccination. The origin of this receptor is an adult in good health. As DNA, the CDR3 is TGTGCCAGCTCAGACAACAGGGGGTCGAATGTTTACCCCGGGTACTTC. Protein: CASSDNRGSNVYPGYF.